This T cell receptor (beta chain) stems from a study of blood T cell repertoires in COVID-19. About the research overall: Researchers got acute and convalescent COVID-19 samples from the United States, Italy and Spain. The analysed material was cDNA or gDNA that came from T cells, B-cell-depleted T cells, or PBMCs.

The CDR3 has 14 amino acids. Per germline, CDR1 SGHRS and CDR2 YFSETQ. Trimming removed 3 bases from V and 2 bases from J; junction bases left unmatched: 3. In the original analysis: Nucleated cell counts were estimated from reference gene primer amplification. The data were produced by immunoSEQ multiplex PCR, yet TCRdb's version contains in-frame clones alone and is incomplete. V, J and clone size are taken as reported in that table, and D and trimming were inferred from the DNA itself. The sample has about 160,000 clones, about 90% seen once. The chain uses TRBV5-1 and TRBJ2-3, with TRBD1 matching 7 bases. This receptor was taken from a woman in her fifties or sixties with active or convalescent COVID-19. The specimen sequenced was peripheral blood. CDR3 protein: CASSSTGFTDTQYF. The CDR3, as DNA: TGCGCCAGCAGCTCGACAGGGTTCACAGATACGCAGTATTTT.